Listed below are T cell receptor beta chains from one sample, sequenced in a study of blood T cell repertoires in COVID-19. Produced via immunoSEQ multiplex PCR; TCRdb's table is partial and in-frame only. The sample carries 100,000 to 120,000 clones, around 81% recorded once. Sequenced: peripheral blood. Every receptor here comes from a man at least 80 years old with acute or convalescent COVID-19. Each CDR3 is given with its conserved first and last residue. The D gene is left open where the match is weak. The size entry is marked missing in some rows and otherwise reads once, few, many or a size class.

TRBV11-1	.	.	TRBJ2-1	TGTGCCAGCAGCTTGAGGGAATCCTACAATGAGCAGTTCTTC	CASSLRESYNEQFF
TRBV28	.	TRBD1	TRBJ1-5	TGTGCCAGCAGCGCCCCTCCGACAGGGCTCTATCAGCCCCAGCATTTT	CASSAPPTGLYQPQHF
TRBV4-1	once	TRBD1	TRBJ1-4	TGCGCCAGCAGCCTAGGAGGGACCAGGGGGCGTGAAAAACTGTTTTTT	CASSLGGTRGREKLFF
TRBV7-3	.	.	TRBJ1-1	TGTGCCAGCAGCTCCTCGTCGGGGGGGAACACTGAAGCTTTCTTT	CASSSSSGGNTEAFF
TRBV6-4	.	.	TRBJ1-5	TGTGCCAGCAGTTCGACAGATAATCAGCCCCAGCATTTT	CASSSTDNQPQHF
TRBV5-1	.	TRBD2	TRBJ2-2	TGCGCCAGCAGCTTACTAGCGACCGACACCGGGGAGCTGTTTTTT	CASSLLATDTGELFF
TRBV9	.	TRBD2	TRBJ2-1	TGTGCCAGCAGCCTGACTAGCGGGAGGGCCAATGAGCAGTTCTTC	CASSLTSGRANEQFF
TRBV19	.	TRBD2	TRBJ2-7	TGTGCCAGTAGTAGGTCTAGCGGATCCTACGAGCAGTACTTC	CASSRSSGSYEQYF
TRBV7-2	.	.	TRBJ1-4	TGTGCCAGCAGCTTCGGGGGGGGAAATGAAAAACTGTTTTTT	CASSFGGGNEKLFF
TRBV18	.	TRBD1	TRBJ2-7	TGTGCCAGCTCACCACTGGGACAGAAAACCTACGAGCAGTACTTC	CASSPLGQKTYEQYF
TRBV5-1	.	TRBD1	TRBJ2-5	TGCGCCAGCAGCACCGGACAGGGAAAGGTAGAGACCCAGTACTTC	CASSTGQGKVETQYF
TRBV18	.	TRBD1	TRBJ2-1	TGTGCCAGCTCACGCCGGGACAGCTCCTACAATGAGCAGTTCTTC	CASSRRDSSYNEQFF
TRBV6-6	few	.	TRBJ1-5	TGTGCCAGCAGCCCTTTACTGCAGGGTAATCAGCCCCAGCATTTT	CASSPLLQGNQPQHF
TRBV11-1	.	.	TRBJ1-1	TGTGCCAGCAGCCATGACAGAAACACTGAAGCTTTCTTT	CASSHDRNTEAFF
TRBV5-6	.	TRBD1	TRBJ1-1	TGTGCCAGCAGCTGGTACAGGGGGAGGACTGAAGCTTTCTTT	CASSWYRGRTEAFF
TRBV7-9	.	.	TRBJ1-1	TGTGCCAGCAGCCCCCCTTACGAGGGAGAGGAAACTGAAGCTTTCTTT	CASSPPYEGEETEAFF
TRBV7-3	once	.	TRBJ2-5	TGTGCCAGCAGCCAGGAGTCCGGGGGAGGCCGGGGGACCCAGTACTTC	CASSQESGGGRGTQYF
TRBV18	.	TRBD2	TRBJ2-1	TGTGCCAGCTCACCACCTACTAGCGGAGGAAACAATGAGCAGTTCTTC	CASSPPTSGGNNEQFF
TRBV10-3	.	.	TRBJ1-1	TGTGCCATCAGGAGGTCCGGGATGAACACTGAAGCTTTCTTT	CAIRRSGMNTEAFF
TRBV7-9	.	TRBD1	TRBJ1-2	TGTGCCAGCAGCTCCGCCGGGACAGGGGGCATAGTGAACGGCTACACCTTC	CASSSAGTGGIVNGYTF
TRBV2	.	.	TRBJ2-1	TGTGCCAGCAGTGAAGGGCTTAGAGGAGAGCAGTTCTTC	CASSEGLRGEQFF
TRBV5-1	once	.	TRBJ2-7	TGCGCCAGCAGCTTGGGGCCGGGTAATCCCTACGAGCAGTACTTC	CASSLGPGNPYEQYF
TRBV28	.	.	TRBJ2-7	TGTGCCAGCGGGTCGATAAGGGAGGAGCAGTACTTC	CASGSIREEQYF
TRBV19	.	.	TRBJ2-4	TGTGCCAGTAGTGCCCTGGGGCCGGCCAAAAACATTCAGTACTTC	CASSALGPAKNIQYF
TRBV27	.	.	TRBJ2-5	TGTGCCAGCAGTTTGACGCAGGGAACAGAGACCCAGTACTTC	CASSLTQGTETQYF
TRBV6-2/TRBV6-3	.	.	TRBJ1-5	TGTGCCAGCAGTGAGCTCAATCAGCCCCAGCATTTT	CASSELNQPQHF
TRBV5-1	.	TRBD1	TRBJ2-7	TGCGCCAGCAGCCCGACAGGGTACGAGCAGTACTTC	CASSPTGYEQYF
TRBV18	.	.	TRBJ2-7	TGTGCCAGCTCACCACTTCCTAGCGCTAGCTCCTACGAGCAGTACTTC	CASSPLPSASSYEQYF
TRBV11-2	.	.	TRBJ2-5	TGTGCCAGCAGCACGACAGGTCCCCAGTACTTC	CASSTTGPQYF
TRBV15	.	TRBD1	TRBJ1-5	TGTGCCACCAGCAGAGATAACGCGTACAGGGGGCCCCAGCCCCAGCATTTT	CATSRDNAYRGPQPQHF
TRBV28	.	.	TRBJ2-1	TGTGCCAGCAGTTTAAGGGGGGGTGAGGTCTTC	CASSLRGGEVF
TRBV30	.	TRBD2	TRBJ2-7	TGTGCCTGGAGTGAGAGACTAGCGGGGCCGCAGTACTTC	CAWSERLAGPQYF
TRBV27	.	.	TRBJ1-2	TGTGCCAGCAGACCCGGGAGTCTCTATGGCTACACCTTC	CASRPGSLYGYTF
TRBV7-3	.	.	TRBJ2-1	TGTGCCAGCAGCTCCGGACACGGCTCGTATCAGCAGTTCTTC	CASSSGHGSYQQFF
TRBV28	.	.	TRBJ1-6	TGTGCCAGCAGTGAATCGATCGGAGGGATTTTTTCACCCCTCCACTTT	CASSESIGGIFSPLHF
TRBV6-5	.	.	TRBJ1-1	TGTGCCAGCAGTTACTCCTCGAGAGGGGCGGGAACTGAAGCTTTCTTT	CASSYSSRGAGTEAFF
TRBV3-1/TRBV3-2	.	.	TRBJ2-5	TGTGCCAGCAGCCAAGATCTAGGGGAATACAGGGAGACCCAGTACTTC	CASSQDLGEYRETQYF
TRBV6-1	.	.	TRBJ1-1	TGTGCCAGCAGTGAATCTGAGGAAACTGAAGCTTTCTTT	CASSESEETEAFF
TRBV5-1	.	TRBD1	TRBJ2-7	TGCGCCAGCAGCTTGGGACAGGGGGTCTACGAGCAGTACTTC	CASSLGQGVYEQYF
TRBV24-1	.	TRBD2	TRBJ2-3	TGTGCCACCAGTGATGGCCTACTCGCGGGAGGGCGCACAGATACGCAGTATTTT	CATSDGLLAGGRTDTQYF
TRBV9	.	.	TRBJ1-2	TGTGCCAGCAGCGTAGTCCCACAGGAAATCTATGGCTACACCTTC	CASSVVPQEIYGYTF
TRBV6-5	.	.	TRBJ1-6	TGTGCCAGCAGTTACTCAAGGGGCAGGGCCGGTTCACCCCTCCACTTT	CASSYSRGRAGSPLHF
TRBV27	.	TRBD2	TRBJ2-1	TGTGCCAGCAGTTCTCGCGGGAGGCTCTCCCACAATGAGCAGTTCTTC	CASSSRGRLSHNEQFF
TRBV7-8	.	.	TRBJ1-1	TGTGCCAGCAGCTTAGCGTACAGCAACACTGAAGCTTTCTTT	CASSLAYSNTEAFF
TRBV18	.	.	TRBJ1-2	TGTGCCAGCTCACCACCAAACGGACAGCATAATAACTATGGCTACACCTTC	CASSPPNGQHNNYGYTF
TRBV10-2	.	TRBD2	TRBJ2-5	TGCGCCAGCAACCGGACTAGCTGGGAGACCCAGTACTTC	CASNRTSWETQYF
TRBV18	.	.	TRBJ2-7	TGTGCCAGCTCACCTGACAGATCCTACGAGCAGTACTTC	CASSPDRSYEQYF
TRBV7-9	.	.	TRBJ1-6	TGTGCCAGCAGCCCCCAGGGCACCAGTTATAATTCACCCCTCCACTTT	CASSPQGTSYNSPLHF
TRBV6-5	.	.	TRBJ2-2	TGTGCCAGCAGTTCGCAGGGGAACACCGGGGAGCTGTTTTTT	CASSSQGNTGELFF
TRBV7-2	few	TRBD1	TRBJ1-5	TGTGCCAGCAGCTTGGGACAGGGGAAGGGCAATCAGCCCCAGCATTTT	CASSLGQGKGNQPQHF
TRBV23-1	.	TRBD2	TRBJ2-4	TGCGCCAGCAGTCATCGGACTAGCGGGAGGGTAAACATTCAGTACTTC	CASSHRTSGRVNIQYF